The T cell receptor beta chain described here comes from a study of monozygotic twins with cystic fibrosis. Clones were read by immunoSEQ multiplex PCR, and TCRdb kept only the in-frame ones, dropping some. The sample includes 25,000 to 30,000 clones, around four fifths of them seen just once. V was trimmed by 6 bases and J by 6 bases, leaving 14 bases between them. This CDR3 has 13 residues. The germline CDR1 and CDR2 sequences are MNHEY and SVGAGI. V usage is TRBV6-5 and J usage is TRBJ1-2; TRBD1 is a possible D gene (6 bases). Sequenced input: blood. The origin of this receptor is a girl between 2 and 10 years old with cystic fibrosis. In DNA, the CDR3 is TGTGCCAGCAGCGGGGGCAGGAACCATGGCTACACCTTC. Its protein product is CASSGGRNHGYTF.